The T cell receptor beta chain under discussion was sequenced for a study of blood T cell repertoires in COVID-19. Study in general: Samples came from the United States, Italy and Spain, spanning acute and convalescent COVID-19.

Method: immunoSEQ multiplex PCR; TCRdb's copy keeps in-frame clones and lacks some. The data show about 140,000 clones, about three quarters seen once. V was clipped by 6 bases and J by 4 bases, with 12 bases between them. CDR3 length: 13 amino acids. The germline gives CDR1 LGHDT, CDR2 YNNKEL (reference sequence). The chain combines TRBV3-1 (or the pseudogene TRBV3-2) with TRBJ1-2; possible D gene TRBD1, 6 bases. Sequenced material: peripheral blood. This sequence originates from an elderly woman with active or convalescent COVID-19. CDR3 protein: CASRRGQSYGYTF. CDR3 nucleotide sequence: TGTGCCAGCAGACGAGGACAGTCCTATGGCTACACCTTC.